This TCR beta chain was captured by sequencing in a study of identical twins. In germline, CDR1 is ENHRY, CDR2 SYGVKD. This CDR3 is 13 amino acids long. With 2 bases removed from V and 4 bases from J, the gap between germline ends came to 6 bases. TCRdb reanalysed the 5' RACE reads using MiXCR and keeps one entry per CDR3 protein. The sample yields roughly 250,000 distinct CDR3 sequences, over 13% seen once. This clonotype was seen more than once but under ten times. The sequencing sample was made of memory (CD45RO+) T cells sorted from blood. This TCR was recovered from a woman younger than 30 in good health. The chain recombines TRBV10-3 with TRBJ2-1; D is unresolved. This chain's CDR3 is CAISEPTYNEQFF. DNA for the CDR3: TGTGCCATCAGTGAGCCGACTTACAATGAGCAGTTCTTC.